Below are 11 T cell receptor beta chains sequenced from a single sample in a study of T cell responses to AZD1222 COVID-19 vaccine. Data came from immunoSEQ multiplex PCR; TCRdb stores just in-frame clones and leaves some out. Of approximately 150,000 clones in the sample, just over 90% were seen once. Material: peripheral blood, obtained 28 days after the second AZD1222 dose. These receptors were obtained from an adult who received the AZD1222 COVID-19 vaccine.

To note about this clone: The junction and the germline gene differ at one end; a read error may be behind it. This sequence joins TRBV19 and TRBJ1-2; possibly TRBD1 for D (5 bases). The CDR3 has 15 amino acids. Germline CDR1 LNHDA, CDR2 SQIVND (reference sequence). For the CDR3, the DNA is TGTGCCAGTAGTACCACGGGGGGATCCGACTATGGCCACACCTTC. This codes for CASSTTGGSDYGHTF.

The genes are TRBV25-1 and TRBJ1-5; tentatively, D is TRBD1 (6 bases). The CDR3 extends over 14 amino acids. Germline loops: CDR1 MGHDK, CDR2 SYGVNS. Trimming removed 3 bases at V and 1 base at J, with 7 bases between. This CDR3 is CASSDRGSNQPQHF. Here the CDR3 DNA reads TGTGCCAGCAGTGATAGGGGGAGCAATCAGCCCCAGCATTTT. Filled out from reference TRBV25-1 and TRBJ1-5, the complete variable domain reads EADIYQTPRYLVIGTGKKITLECSQTMGHDKMYWYQQDPGMELHLIHYSYGVNSTEKGDLSSESTVSRIRTEHFPLTLESARPSHTSQYLCASSDRGSNQPQHFGDGTRLSIL.

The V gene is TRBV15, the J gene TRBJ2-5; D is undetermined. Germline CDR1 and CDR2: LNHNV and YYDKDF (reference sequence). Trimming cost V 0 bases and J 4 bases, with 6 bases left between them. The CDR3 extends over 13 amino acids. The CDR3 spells CATSRDRVETQYF. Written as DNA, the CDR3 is TGTGCCACCAGCAGAGATCGGGTAGAGACCCAGTACTTC.

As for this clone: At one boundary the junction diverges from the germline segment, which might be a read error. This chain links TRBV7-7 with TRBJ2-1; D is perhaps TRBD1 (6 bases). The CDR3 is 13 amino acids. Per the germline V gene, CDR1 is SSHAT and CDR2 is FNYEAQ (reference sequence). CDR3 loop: CASSLDRETLQVF. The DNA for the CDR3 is TGTGCCAGCAGCTTAGACAGGGAAACCCTCCAAGTCTTC.

The CDR3: CASSATRDGYTEAFF. For the CDR3, the DNA is TGTGCCAGCAGCGCAACCCGGGACGGTTACACTGAAGCTTTCTTT. The chain carries TRBV9 and TRBJ1-1; D possibly corresponds to TRBD1 (5 bases). Trimming pared 3 bases from V and 3 bases from J, leaving 15 bases between. The CDR3 is 15 amino acids. The germline gives CDR1 SGDLS, CDR2 YYNGEE.

This CDR3 is CSVAGHRQGATDTQYF. DNA of the CDR3: TGCAGCGTCGCCGGACATCGACAGGGGGCGACGGATACGCAGTATTTT. V is TRBV29-1 and J is TRBJ2-3; 10 bases align to TRBD1. The CDR3 consists of 16 residues. The germline gives CDR1 SQVTM, CDR2 ANQGSEA. After removal of 6 bases from V and 6 bases from J, the junction contained 15 bases not matched to a gene.

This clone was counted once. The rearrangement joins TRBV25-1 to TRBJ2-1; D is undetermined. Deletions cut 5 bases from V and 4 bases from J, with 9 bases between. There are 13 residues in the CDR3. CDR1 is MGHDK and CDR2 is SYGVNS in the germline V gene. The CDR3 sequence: CASSRQAYNEQFF. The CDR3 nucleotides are TGTGCCAGCAGTAGGCAGGCATACAATGAGCAGTTCTTC.

The CDR3 DNA reads TGTGCCAGCAGACGGACAGGGGAGAACACTGAAGCTTTCTTT. This codes for CASRRTGENTEAFF. The V gene is TRBV6-5, the J gene TRBJ1-1; TRBD1 aligns across 9 bases. V lost 6 bases and J lost 1; bases outside the gene matches: 3. The length of the CDR3 is 14 residues. The germline CDR1 and CDR2 sequences are MNHEY and SVGAGI.

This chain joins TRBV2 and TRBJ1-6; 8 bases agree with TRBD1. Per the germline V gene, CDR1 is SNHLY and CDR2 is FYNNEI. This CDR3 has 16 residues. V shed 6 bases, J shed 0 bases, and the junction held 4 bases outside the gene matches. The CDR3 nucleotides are TGTGCCAGCAGGCCAGGGGGCAGCTCCTATAATTCACCCCTCCACTTT. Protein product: CASRPGGSSYNSPLHF.

The CDR3 sequence: CASSRRTSGGERETQYF. As DNA, the CDR3 is TGTGCCAGCAGCCGAAGGACTAGCGGGGGAGAGAGGGAGACCCAGTACTTC. The chain links TRBV4-2 to TRBJ2-5, with 13 positions matching TRBD2. V lost 4 bases and J lost 5; bases outside the gene matches: 10. From germline, CDR1 is LGHNA and CDR2 YNFKEQ. CDR3 length: 17 amino acids.

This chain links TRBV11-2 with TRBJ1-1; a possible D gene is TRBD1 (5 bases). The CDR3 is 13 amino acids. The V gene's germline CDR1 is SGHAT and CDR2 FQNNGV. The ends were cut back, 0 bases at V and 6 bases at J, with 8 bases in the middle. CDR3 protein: CASSLDSGAEAFF. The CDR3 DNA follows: TGTGCCAGCAGCTTAGACTCGGGGGCTGAAGCTTTCTTT.